Below are 9 T cell receptor beta chains sequenced from a single sample in a study of shared clonotypes between healthy human individuals. Clones were read by immunoSEQ multiplex PCR, and TCRdb kept only the in-frame ones, dropping some. The sample lists more than 1 million clones; 70% to 80% were seen once. Source material: memory CD4+ T cells from PBMCs. As to subset: CD45RA-negative fraction. These receptors all stem from a man in his late teens or twenties in good health. Some clones in this sample may be carry-over from other donors' samples.

J is TRBJ1-1 and V is TRBV27; maybe TRBD1 (6 bases). Germline values: CDR1 MNHEY, CDR2 SMNVEV (reference sequence). This CDR3 contains 13 residues. Trimming took off 5 bases at V and 5 bases at J, with 12 bases between the two ends. CDR3 nucleotides: TGTGCCAGCAGTCATACAGGGAATACTGAAGCTTTCTTT. The encoded protein is CASSHTGNTEAFF.

The chain is built from TRBV18 and TRBJ2-5, with a possible D match to TRBD2 (7 bases). The CDR3 covers 15 residues. Germline-derived CDR1 and CDR2 are KGHSH and LQKENI. The V end lost 6 bases, the J end lost 6 bases, and 20 bases lay between the germline ends. This CDR3 is CASSPGGGGRQTQYF. The CDR3 nucleotides read TGTGCCAGCTCGCCCGGGGGAGGGGGACGACAGACCCAGTACTTC.

J is TRBJ1-1 and V is TRBV9; maybe TRBD1 (6 bases). The CDR3 has 13 residues. V shed 3 bases and J shed 7 bases, with 13 bases lying between them. The germline CDR1 and CDR2 sequences are SGDLS and YYNGEE. CDR3 residues: CASSARQESEAFF. The CDR3 DNA sequence: TGTGCCAGCAGCGCCCGACAGGAGAGTGAAGCTTTCTTT.

This chain joins TRBV2 and TRBJ1-5; possibly TRBD1 for D (5 bases). The germline CDR1 and CDR2 sequences are SNHLY and FYNNEI. V gave up 6 bases and J gave up 10 bases, with 16 bases separating them. The CDR3 is 13 amino acids. The CDR3 loop reads CASREGRVSPQHF. CDR3 bases: TGTGCCAGCAGGGAGGGGCGAGTATCACCCCAGCATTTT.

The genes are TRBV21-1 and TRBJ2-7; the DNA was not compared with TRBD2, the D call given in the table. TRBV21-1 is classified as a pseudogene. This CDR3 spans 14 amino acids. The CDR3 loop reads CATTGRVLSGEQYF. The DNA of the CDR3 is TGTGCCACCACCGGTCGCGTTTTGTCTGGCGAGCAGTACTTC.

To note about this clone: The sample has other DNA sequences that encode this CDR3 too. The chain links TRBV2 to TRBJ1-1, with a weak D call TRBD1 (5 bases). V lost 4 bases to trimming and J lost 4 bases, with 7 bases between them. Looked up from germline, CDR1 is SNHLY and CDR2 is FYNNEI. CDR3 length: 12 residues. This CDR3 reads CASSGGGTEAFF. The CDR3 bases are TGTGCCAGCAGTGGGGGCGGCACTGAAGCTTTCTTT. The full variable domain, its missing parts supplied by reference TRBV2 and TRBJ1-1, is EPEVTQTPSHQVTQMGQEVILRCVPISNHLYFYWYRQILGQKVEFLVSFYNNEISEKSEIFDDQFSVERPDGSNFTLKIRSTKLEDSAMYFCASSGGGTEAFFGQGTRLTVV.

CDR3 protein: CASSHIPGTGTTGYTF. In DNA form, the CDR3 reads TGTGCCAGCAGCCATATTCCCGGGACAGGGACTACGGGCTACACCTTC. The chain recombines TRBV5-5 with TRBJ1-2; TRBD1 matches at 9 bases. The CDR3 contains 16 residues. The ends lost 4 bases at V and 8 bases at J; junction bases unmatched: 15. Germline loops: CDR1 SGHKS, CDR2 YYEKEE (reference sequence).

Only a few counts were recorded for this clone. The chain recombines TRBV9 with TRBJ2-7, with 13 bases aligning to TRBD2. Germline V gene sequence: CDR1 SGDLS, CDR2 YYNGEE. There are 14 residues in the CDR3. The V segment lost 4 bases and the J segment 7 bases; nucleotides outside the gene matches: 5. CDR3 loop: CASSLGLAGKEQYF. In DNA, the CDR3 is TGTGCCAGCAGCCTGGGACTAGCGGGAAAAGAGCAGTACTTC. The complete variable domain, with remaining parts taken from reference TRBV9 and TRBJ2-7, reads DSGVTQTPKHLITATGQRVTLRCSPRSGDLSVYWYQQSLDQGLQFLIQYYNGEERAKGNILERFSAQQFPDLHSELNLSSLELGDSALYFCASSLGLAGKEQYFGPGTRLTVT.

CDR3 protein: CASGLGSSSYNEQFF. Here the CDR3 DNA reads TGTGCTAGTGGTTTGGGCAGTAGCTCCTACAATGAGCAGTTCTTC. V usage is TRBV12-5 and J usage is TRBJ2-1; D ambiguous. The CDR3 has 15 residues. Trimming took off 1 base at V and 0 bases at J, with 7 bases between the two ends. Germline CDR1 LGHNT, CDR2 FRNRAP.